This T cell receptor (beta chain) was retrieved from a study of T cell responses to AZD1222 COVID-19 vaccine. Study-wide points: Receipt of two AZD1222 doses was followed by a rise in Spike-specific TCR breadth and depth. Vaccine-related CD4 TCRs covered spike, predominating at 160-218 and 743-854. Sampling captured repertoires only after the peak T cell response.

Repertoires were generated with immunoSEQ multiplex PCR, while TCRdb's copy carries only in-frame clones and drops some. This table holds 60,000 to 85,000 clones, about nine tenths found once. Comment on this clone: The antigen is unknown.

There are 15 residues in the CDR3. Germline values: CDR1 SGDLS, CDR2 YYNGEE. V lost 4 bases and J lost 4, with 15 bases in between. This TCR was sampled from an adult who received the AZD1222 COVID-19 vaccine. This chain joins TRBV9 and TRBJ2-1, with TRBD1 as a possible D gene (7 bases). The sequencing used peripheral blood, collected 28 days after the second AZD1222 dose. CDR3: CASSPRGAEYNEQFF. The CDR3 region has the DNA TGTGCCAGCAGCCCCAGGGGGGCCGAGTACAATGAGCAGTTCTTC.